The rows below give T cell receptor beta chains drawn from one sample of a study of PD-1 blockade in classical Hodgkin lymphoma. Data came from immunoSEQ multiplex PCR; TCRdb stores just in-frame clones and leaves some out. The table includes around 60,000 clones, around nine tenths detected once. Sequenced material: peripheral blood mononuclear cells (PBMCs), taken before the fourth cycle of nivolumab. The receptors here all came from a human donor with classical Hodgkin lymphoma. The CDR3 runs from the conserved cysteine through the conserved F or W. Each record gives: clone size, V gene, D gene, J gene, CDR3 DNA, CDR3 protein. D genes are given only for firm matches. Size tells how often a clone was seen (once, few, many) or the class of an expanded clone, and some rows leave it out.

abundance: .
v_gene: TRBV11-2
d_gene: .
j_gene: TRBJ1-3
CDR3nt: TGTGCCAGCAGCTTAGAAGAGGCCACCATATATTTT
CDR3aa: CASSLEEATIYF

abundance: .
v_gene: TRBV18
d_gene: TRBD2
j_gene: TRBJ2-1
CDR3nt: TGTGCCAGCTCACCAGCCCGACTAGCGGAGGGCTTCAATGAGCAGTTCTTC
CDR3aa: CASSPARLAEGFNEQFF

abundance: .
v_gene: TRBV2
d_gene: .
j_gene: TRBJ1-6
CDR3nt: TGTGCCAGCAGTGAATATCTTCTGTCTTCACCCCTCCACTTT
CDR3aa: CASSEYLLSSPLHF

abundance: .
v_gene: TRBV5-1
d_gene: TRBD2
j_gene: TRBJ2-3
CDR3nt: TGCGCCAGCAGCTTGGCGCCTCCGCGGGGGGGCGGGACAGATACGCAGTATTTT
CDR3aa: CASSLAPPRGGGTDTQYF

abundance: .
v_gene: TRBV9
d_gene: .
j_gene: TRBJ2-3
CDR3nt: TGTGCCAGCAGCGTAGTTGGTCAAACCAGCACAGATACGCAGTATTTT
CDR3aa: CASSVVGQTSTDTQYF

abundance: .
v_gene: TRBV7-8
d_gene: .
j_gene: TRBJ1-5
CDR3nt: TGTGCCAGCAGCTTAGGGGGGGGAATGTACGCAGATCAGCCCCAGCATTTT
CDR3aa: CASSLGGGMYADQPQHF

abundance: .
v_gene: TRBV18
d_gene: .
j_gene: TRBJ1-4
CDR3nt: TGTGCCAGCTCACCGCAAGCAACTAATGAAAAACTGTTTTTT
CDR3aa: CASSPQATNEKLFF

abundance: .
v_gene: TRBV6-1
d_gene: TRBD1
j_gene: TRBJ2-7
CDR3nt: TGTGCCAGCAGTCCAGCGGGACAGGGTCCTTACGAGCAGTACTTC
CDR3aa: CASSPAGQGPYEQYF

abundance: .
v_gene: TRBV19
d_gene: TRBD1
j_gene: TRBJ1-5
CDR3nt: TGTGCCAGTAGTAGGGACAGGGGGAGCAATCAGCCCCAGCATTTT
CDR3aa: CASSRDRGSNQPQHF

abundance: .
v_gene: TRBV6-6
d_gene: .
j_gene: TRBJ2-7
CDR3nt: TGTGCCAGCAGTTACTTGGAGACCTACGAGCAGTACTTC
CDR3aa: CASSYLETYEQYF

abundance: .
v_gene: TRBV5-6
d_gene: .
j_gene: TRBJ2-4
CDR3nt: TGTGCCAGCAGCTCCGAAGGGGAAAACATTCAGTACTTC
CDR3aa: CASSSEGENIQYF

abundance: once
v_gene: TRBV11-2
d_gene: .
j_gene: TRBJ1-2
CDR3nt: TGTGCCAGCAGGTCATCGGGTGCTAACTATGGCTACACCTTC
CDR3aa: CASRSSGANYGYTF

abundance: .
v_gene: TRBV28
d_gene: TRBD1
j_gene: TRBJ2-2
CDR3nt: TGTGCCACCCGACAGGGGGCGTTCGGGGAGCTGTTTTTT
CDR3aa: CATRQGAFGELFF

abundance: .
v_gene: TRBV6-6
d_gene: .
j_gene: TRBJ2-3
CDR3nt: TGTGCCAGCCATCAGGGTCTAGCGAGGACAGATACGCAGTATTTT
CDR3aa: CASHQGLARTDTQYF

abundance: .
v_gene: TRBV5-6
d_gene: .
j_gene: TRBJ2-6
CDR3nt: TGTGCCAGCAGCTCCGGAAGGCTGGCTGGGGCCAACGTCCTGACTTTC
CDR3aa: CASSSGRLAGANVLTF

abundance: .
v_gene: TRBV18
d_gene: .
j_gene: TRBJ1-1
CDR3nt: TGTGCCAGCGGACAGAACTCGAACACTGAAGCTTTCTTT
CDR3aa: CASGQNSNTEAFF

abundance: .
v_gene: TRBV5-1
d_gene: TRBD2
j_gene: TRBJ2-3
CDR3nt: TGCGCCAGCAGCTTGGTTTCCGCTAGCGGGAGCAACGCAGATACGCAGTATTTT
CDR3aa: CASSLVSASGSNADTQYF

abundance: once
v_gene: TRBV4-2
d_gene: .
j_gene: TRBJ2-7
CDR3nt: TGTGCCAGCAGCCAAGGGTGGGAAAGCTCCTACGAGCAGTACTTC
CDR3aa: CASSQGWESSYEQYF

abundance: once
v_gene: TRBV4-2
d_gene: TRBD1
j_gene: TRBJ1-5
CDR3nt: TGTGCCAGCAGCCACGCCGACAGGGGTGATCAGCCCCAGCATTTT
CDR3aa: CASSHADRGDQPQHF

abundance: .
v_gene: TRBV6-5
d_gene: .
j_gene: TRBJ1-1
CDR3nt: TGTGCCAGCAGTGATCAGGAAGCTTTCTTT
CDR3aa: CASSDQEAFF

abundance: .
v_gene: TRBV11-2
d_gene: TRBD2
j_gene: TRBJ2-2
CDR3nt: TGTGCCAGCAGCCCAACGGGCGGACTAGCGACCGGGGAGCTGTTTTTT
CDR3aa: CASSPTGGLATGELFF

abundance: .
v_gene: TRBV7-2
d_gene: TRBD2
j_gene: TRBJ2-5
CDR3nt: TGTGCCAGCAGCTTTAGCGGGGGGGAAGAGACCCAGTACTTC
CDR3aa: CASSFSGGEETQYF

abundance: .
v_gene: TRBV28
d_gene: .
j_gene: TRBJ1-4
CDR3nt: TGTGCCAGCAGTTCGGGGGGGGCAGAAGAAAAACTGTTTTTT
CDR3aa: CASSSGGAEEKLFF

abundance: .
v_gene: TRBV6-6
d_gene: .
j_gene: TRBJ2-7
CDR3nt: TGTGCCAGCAGTTACCCACCCCCTGGCGGGGACTACGAGCAGTACTTC
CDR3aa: CASSYPPPGGDYEQYF

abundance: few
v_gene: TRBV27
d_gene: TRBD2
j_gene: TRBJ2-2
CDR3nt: TGTGCCAGCACTTCAGCCCGACTAGCTGGCACCGGGGAGCTGTTTTTT
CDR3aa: CASTSARLAGTGELFF

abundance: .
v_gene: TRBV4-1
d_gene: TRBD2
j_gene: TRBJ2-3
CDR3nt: TGCGCCAGCAGCCAAAGTAGCGGGGGGAGCACAGATACGCAGTATTTT
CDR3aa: CASSQSSGGSTDTQYF

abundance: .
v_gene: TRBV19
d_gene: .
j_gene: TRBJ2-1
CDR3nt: TGTGCCAGTAGCCTTTCCGGGACTGATCAGTTCTTC
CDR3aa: CASSLSGTDQFF

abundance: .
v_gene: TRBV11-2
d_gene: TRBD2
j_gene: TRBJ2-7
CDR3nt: TGTGCCAGCAGCTTAAGACCAGCGGGAGAGTTGGTGTCGGGCTACGAGCAGTACTTC
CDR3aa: CASSLRPAGELVSGYEQYF

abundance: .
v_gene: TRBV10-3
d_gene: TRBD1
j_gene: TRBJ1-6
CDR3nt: TGTGCCATCAGTGTCGGGACAGTCGGTTCACCCCTCCACTTT
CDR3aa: CAISVGTVGSPLHF

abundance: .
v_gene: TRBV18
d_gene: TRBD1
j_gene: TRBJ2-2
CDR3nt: TGTGCCAGCTCACCACCTCAGGGGGCGAACACCGGGGAGCTGTTTTTT
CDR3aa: CASSPPQGANTGELFF

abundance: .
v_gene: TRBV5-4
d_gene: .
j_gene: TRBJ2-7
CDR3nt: TGTGCCAGCAGCTTGGCCGGAGCAGGGTGGTCCTACGAGCAGTACTTC
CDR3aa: CASSLAGAGWSYEQYF

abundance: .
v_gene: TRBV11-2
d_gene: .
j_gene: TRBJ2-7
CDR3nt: TGTGCCAGCAGCTTAGTAGGTCACGAGCAGTACTTC
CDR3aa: CASSLVGHEQYF

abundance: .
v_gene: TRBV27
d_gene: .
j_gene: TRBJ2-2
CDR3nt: TGTGCCAGCAGTTTCGCAAACACCGGGGAGCTGTTTTTT
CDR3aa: CASSFANTGELFF

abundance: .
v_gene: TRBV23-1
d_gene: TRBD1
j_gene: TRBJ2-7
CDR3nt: TGCGCCAGCACCCGCCAGGGGGCCTCCTACGAGCAGTACTTC
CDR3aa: CASTRQGASYEQYF

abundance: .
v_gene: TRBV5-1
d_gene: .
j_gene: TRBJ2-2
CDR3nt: TGCGCCAGCAGCTTGGAGCGGACCGGGGAGCTGTTTTTT
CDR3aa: CASSLERTGELFF

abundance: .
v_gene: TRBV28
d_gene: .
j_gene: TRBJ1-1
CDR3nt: TGTGCCAGCAGTTTTGGGTCTAGGACTGAAGCTTTCTTT
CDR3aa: CASSFGSRTEAFF

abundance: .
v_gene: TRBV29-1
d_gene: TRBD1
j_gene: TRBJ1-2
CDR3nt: TGCAGCGTTGAATTTATGGGACAGGGGAACTATGGCTACACCTTC
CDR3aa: CSVEFMGQGNYGYTF

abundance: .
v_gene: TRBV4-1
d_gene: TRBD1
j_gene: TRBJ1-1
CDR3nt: TGCGCCAGCAGCATAACATGGGACAGGGGAGCTTTCTTT
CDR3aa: CASSITWDRGAFF

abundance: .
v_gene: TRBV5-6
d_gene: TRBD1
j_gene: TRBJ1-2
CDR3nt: TGTGCCAGCAGCCCGCAGAACAGGGGCGCTAACTATGGCTACACCTTC
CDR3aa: CASSPQNRGANYGYTF

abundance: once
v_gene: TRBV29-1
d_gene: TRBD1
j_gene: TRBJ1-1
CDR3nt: TGCAGCGTTGTCCTTACAGGGGTCGCAGCTTTCTTT
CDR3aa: CSVVLTGVAAFF

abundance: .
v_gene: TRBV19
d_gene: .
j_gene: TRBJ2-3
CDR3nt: TGTGCCAGTAGTATTTGGGGCGGGACCACAGATACGCAGTATTTT
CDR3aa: CASSIWGGTTDTQYF

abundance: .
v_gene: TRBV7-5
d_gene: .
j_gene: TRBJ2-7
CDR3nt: TGTGCCAGAAGCGTTACAGGGTTCCCCTACGAGCAGTACTTC
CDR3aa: CARSVTGFPYEQYF

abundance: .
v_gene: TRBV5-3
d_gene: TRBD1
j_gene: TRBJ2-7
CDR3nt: TGTGCCAGCAGCTTGTGGGACAGCTACGAGCAGTACTTC
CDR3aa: CASSLWDSYEQYF

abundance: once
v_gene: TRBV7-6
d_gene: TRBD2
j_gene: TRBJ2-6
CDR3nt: TGTGCCAGCACCCCTGGGCTAGCGGGAGATGGTGGGGCCAACGTCCTGACTTTC
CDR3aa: CASTPGLAGDGGANVLTF

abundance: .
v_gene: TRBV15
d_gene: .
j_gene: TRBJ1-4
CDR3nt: TGTGCCACCAGCAGAGATGGGGGGGCAACTAATGAAAAACTGTTTTTT
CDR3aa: CATSRDGGATNEKLFF

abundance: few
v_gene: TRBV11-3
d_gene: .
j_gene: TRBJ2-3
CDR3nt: TGTGCCAGCAGCCTGGGGACTTCTAGCACAGATACGCAGTATTTT
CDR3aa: CASSLGTSSTDTQYF

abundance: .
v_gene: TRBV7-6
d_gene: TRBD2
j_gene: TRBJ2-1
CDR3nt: TGTGCCAGCAGCTTGGCGGGAGTGTCAAGTGAGCAGTTCTTC
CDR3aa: CASSLAGVSSEQFF

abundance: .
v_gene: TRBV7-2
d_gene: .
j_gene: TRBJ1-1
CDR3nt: TGTGCCAGCAGCTCGGCAGCCTGGCAGACTGAAGCTTTCTTT
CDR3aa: CASSSAAWQTEAFF

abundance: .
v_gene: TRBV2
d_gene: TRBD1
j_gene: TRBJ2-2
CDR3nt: TGTGCCAGCAGTGATGACAGGGTCGTCACCGGGGAGCTGTTTTTT
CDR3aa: CASSDDRVVTGELFF

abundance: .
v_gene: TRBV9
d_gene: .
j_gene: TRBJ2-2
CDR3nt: TGTGCCAGCAGCGTAGAAGCAAGACCGAACACCGGGGAGCTGTTTTTT
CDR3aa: CASSVEARPNTGELFF

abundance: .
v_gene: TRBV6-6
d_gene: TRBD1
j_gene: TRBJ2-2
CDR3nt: TGTGCCAGCAGTAACCGGGACAGGGGCGGCGGGGAGCTGTTTTTT
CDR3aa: CASSNRDRGGGELFF